What follows describes a single TCR beta chain. Its antigen is currently unknown. Germline lookup yields CDR1 MDHEN and CDR2 SYDVKM. The ends lost 5 bases at V and 0 bases at J; junction bases unmatched: 9. This CDR3 is built from 16 residues. Sequencing used immunoSEQ multiplex PCR; TCRdb keeps in-frame clones, though not all of them. Of approximately 200,000 clones in the sample, 88% were seen once. This sample is drawn from a study of cytomegalovirus exposure and HLA in healthy donors. General study findings and limits: Cytomegalovirus association was assigned to more than 150 TCR beta chains. Rare TCR sequences dominated, though some public TCRs recurred in many donors.

The chain has TRBV28 and TRBJ2-7; 8 positions agree with TRBD1. The source of this sequence is a woman between 18 and 29 years old in good health and CMV-seronegative. Sequencing was performed on PBMCs. The CDR3 region has the DNA TGTGCCAGCAGTCCTCACGCAGGGGGCCTCTCCTACGAGCAGTACTTC. Protein: CASSPHAGGLSYEQYF. The full variable domain, with the rest looked up from reference TRBV28 and TRBJ2-7, is DVKVTQSSRYLVKRTGEKVFLECVQDMDHENMFWYRQDPGLGLRLIYFSYDVKMKEKGDIPEGYSVSREKKERFSLILESASTNQTSMYLCASSPHAGGLSYEQYFGPGTRLTVT.